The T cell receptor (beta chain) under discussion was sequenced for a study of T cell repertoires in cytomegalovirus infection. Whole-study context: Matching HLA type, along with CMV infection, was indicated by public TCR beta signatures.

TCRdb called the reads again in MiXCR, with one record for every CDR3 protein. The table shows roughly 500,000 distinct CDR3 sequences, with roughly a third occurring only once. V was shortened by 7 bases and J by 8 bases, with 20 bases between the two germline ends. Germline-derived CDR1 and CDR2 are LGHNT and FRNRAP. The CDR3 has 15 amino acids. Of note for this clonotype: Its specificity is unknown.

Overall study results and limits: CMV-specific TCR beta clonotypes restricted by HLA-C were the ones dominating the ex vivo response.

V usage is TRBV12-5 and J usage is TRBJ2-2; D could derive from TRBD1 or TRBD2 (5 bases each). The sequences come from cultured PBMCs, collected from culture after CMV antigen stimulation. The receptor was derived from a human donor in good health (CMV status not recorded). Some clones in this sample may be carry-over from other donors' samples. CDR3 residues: CASDRPGTAVGELFF. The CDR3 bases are TGTGCTAGTGACCGACCCGGGACCGCCGTTGGGGAGCTGTTTTTT.